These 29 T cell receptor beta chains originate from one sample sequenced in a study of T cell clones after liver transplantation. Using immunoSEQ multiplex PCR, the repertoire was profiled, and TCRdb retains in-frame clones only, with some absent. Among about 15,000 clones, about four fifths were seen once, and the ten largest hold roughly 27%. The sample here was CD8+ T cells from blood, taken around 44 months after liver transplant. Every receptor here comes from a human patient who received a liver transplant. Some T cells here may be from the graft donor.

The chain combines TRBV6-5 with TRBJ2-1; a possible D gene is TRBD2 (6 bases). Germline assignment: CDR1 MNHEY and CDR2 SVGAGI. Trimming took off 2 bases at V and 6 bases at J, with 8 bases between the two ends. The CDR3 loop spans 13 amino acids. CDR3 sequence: CASSYMGGNEQFF. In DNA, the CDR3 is TGTGCCAGCAGTTACATGGGGGGCAATGAGCAGTTCTTC.

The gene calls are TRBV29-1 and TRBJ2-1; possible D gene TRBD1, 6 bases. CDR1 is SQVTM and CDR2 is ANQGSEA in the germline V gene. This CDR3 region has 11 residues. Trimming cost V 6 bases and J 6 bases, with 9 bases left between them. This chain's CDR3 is CSVDRFNEQFF. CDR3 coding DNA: TGCAGCGTGGACAGATTCAATGAGCAGTTCTTC.

CDR3 sequence reads: CASSPVGANVLTF. The CDR3 DNA follows: TGCGCCAGCAGCCCTGTCGGGGCCAACGTCCTGACTTTC. This sequence joins TRBV4-1 and TRBJ2-6; D not certain. V was pared by 4 bases and J by 4 bases, with 5 bases between. In germline, CDR1 is MGHRA, CDR2 YSYEKL. The CDR3 extends over 13 amino acids.

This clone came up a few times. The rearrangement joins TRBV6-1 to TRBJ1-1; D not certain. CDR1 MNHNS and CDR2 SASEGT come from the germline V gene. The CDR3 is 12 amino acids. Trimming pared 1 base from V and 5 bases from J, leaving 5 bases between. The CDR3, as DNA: TGTGCCAGCAGTGAAGGTCGTACTGAAGCTTTCTTT. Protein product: CASSEGRTEAFF.

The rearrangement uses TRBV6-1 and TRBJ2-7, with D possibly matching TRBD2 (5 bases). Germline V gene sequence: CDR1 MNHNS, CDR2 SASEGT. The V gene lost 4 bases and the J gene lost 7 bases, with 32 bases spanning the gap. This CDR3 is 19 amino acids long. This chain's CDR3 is CASSVPEIYRVRDLGEQYF. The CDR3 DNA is TGTGCCAGCAGTGTACCCGAAATTTACCGGGTGAGGGATTTAGGGGAGCAGTACTTC.

In DNA form, the CDR3 reads TGTGCCAGCAGGTGGGAGTCCGGCCCTACTCAGCCCCAGCATTTT. Protein: CASRWESGPTQPQHF. The V call is TRBV2, the J call TRBJ1-5; D gene ambiguous. The length of the CDR3 is 15 residues. In germline, CDR1 is SNHLY, CDR2 FYNNEI. Trimming left V 6 bases short and J 6 bases short, with 18 bases between.

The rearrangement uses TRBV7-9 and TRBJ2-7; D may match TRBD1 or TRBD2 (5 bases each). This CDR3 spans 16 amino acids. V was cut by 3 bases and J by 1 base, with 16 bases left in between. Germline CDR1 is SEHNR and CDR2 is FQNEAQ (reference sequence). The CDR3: CASSFLPGRPSYEQYF. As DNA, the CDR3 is TGTGCCAGCAGCTTTCTTCCGGGACGTCCGTCCTACGAGCAGTACTTC.

CDR3 region: CASSSPGTSGRPSYNEQFF. The CDR3 region has the DNA TGTGCCAGCAGCTCACCCGGGACTAGCGGGAGGCCCTCCTACAATGAGCAGTTCTTC. The V and J genes are TRBV7-9 and TRBJ2-1; 15 bases match TRBD2. The trim removed 4 bases at V and 0 bases at J, leaving 7 bases unmatched. This CDR3 has 19 residues. Germline V gene sequence: CDR1 SEHNR, CDR2 FQNEAQ (reference sequence).

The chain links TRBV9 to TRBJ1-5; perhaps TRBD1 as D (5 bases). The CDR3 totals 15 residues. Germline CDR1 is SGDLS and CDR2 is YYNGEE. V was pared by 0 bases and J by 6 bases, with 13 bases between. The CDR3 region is CASSVGDGRSQPQHF. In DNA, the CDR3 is TGTGCCAGCAGCGTAGGGGACGGGAGAAGTCAGCCCCAGCATTTT.

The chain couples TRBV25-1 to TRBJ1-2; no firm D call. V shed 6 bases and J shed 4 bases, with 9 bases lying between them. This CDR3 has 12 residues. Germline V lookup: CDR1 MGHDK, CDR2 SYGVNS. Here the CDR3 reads CASRRGIYGYTF. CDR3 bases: TGTGCCAGCAGGAGAGGGATCTATGGCTACACCTTC.

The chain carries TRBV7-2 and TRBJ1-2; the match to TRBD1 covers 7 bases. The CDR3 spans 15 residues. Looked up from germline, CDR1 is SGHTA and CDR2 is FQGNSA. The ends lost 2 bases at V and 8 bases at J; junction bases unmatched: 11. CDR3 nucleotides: TGTGCCAGCAGCTTAAAAGGGGGCGATCGTGAAGGCTACACCTTC. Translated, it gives CASSLKGGDREGYTF.

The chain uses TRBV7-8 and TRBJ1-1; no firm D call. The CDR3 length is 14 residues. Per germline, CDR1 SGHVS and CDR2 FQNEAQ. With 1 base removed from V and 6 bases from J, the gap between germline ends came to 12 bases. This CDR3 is CASSLVDLGAEAFF. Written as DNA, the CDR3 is TGTGCCAGCAGCTTAGTGGACCTTGGGGCTGAAGCTTTCTTT.

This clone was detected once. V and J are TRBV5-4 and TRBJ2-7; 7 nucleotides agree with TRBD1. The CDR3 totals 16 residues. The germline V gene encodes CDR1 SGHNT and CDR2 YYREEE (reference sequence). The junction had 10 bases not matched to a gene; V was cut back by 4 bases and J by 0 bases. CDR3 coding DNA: TGTGCCAGCAGCCAAGATCCAGGGACAGCCTCCTACGAGCAGTACTTC. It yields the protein CASSQDPGTASYEQYF.

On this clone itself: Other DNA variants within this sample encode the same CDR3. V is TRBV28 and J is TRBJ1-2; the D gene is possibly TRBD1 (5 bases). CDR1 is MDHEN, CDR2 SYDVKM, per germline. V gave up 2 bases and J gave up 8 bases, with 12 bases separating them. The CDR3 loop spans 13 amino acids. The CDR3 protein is CASSLRGAGGYTF. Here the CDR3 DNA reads TGTGCCAGCAGTTTACGAGGGGCTGGAGGCTACACCTTC.

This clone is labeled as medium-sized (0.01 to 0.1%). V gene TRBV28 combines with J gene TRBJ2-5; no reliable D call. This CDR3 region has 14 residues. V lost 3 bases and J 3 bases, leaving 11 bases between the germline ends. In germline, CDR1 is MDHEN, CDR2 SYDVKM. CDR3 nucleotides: TGTGCCAGCAGTTTGGTCCCCCGGGAAGAGACCCAGTACTTC. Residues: CASSLVPREETQYF.

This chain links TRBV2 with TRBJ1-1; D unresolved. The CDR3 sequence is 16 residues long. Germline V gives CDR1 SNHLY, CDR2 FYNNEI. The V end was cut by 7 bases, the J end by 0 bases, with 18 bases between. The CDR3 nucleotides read TGTGCCAGCAAAGACGACGGACCTTTCATGAACACTGAAGCTTTCTTT. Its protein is CASKDDGPFMNTEAFF.

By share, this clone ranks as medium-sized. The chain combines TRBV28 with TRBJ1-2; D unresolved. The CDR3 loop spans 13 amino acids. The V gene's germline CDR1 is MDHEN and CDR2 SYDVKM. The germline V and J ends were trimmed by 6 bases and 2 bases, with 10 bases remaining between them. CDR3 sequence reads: CASSPATNYGYTF. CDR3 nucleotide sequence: TGTGCCAGCAGCCCGGCTACGAACTATGGCTACACCTTC.

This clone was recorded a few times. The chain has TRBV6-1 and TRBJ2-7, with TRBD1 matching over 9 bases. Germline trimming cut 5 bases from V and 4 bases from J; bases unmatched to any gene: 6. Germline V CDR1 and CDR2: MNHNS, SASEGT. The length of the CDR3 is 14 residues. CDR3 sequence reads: CASSWTGESYEQYF. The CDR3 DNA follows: TGTGCCAGCAGTTGGACAGGGGAGTCATACGAGCAGTACTTC.

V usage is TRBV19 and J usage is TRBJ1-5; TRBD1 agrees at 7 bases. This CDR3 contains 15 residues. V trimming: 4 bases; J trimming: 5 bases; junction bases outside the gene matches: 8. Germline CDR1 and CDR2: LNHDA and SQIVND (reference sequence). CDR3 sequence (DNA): TGTGCCAGTAGTACCCGGGAAGGGGGCCATCAGCCCCAGCATTTT. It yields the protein CASSTREGGHQPQHF. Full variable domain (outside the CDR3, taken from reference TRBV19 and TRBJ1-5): DGGITQSPKYLFRKEGQNVTLSCEQNLNHDAMYWYRQDPGQGLRLIYYSQIVNDFQKGDIAEGYSVSREKKESFPLTVTSAQKNPTAFYLCASSTREGGHQPQHFGDGTRLSIL.

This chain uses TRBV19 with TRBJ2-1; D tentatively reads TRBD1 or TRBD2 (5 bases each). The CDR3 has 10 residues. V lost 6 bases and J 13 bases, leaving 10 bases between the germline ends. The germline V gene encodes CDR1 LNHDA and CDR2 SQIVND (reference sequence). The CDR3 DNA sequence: TGTGCCAGTAGCTCGGGGCATCAGTTCTTC. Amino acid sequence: CASSSGHQFF.

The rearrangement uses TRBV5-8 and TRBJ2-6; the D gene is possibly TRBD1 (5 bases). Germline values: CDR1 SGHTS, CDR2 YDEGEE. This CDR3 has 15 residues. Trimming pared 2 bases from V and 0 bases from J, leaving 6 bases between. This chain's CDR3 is CASSFDSSGANVLTF. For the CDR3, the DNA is TGTGCCAGCAGCTTTGACAGCTCTGGGGCCAACGTCCTGACTTTC.

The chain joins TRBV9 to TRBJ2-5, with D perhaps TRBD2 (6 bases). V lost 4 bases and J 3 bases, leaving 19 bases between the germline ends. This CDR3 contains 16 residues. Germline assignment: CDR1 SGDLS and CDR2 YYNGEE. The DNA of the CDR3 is TGTGCCAGCAGCTGGGGCGGGGCAGGGTCAAAAGAGACCCAGTACTTC. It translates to CASSWGGAGSKETQYF.

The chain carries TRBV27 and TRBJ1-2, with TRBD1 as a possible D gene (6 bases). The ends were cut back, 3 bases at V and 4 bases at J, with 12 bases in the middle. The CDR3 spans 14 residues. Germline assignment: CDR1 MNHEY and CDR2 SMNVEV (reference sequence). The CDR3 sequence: CASSFGTGTYGYTF. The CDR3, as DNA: TGTGCCAGCAGTTTCGGAACAGGGACCTATGGCTACACCTTC.

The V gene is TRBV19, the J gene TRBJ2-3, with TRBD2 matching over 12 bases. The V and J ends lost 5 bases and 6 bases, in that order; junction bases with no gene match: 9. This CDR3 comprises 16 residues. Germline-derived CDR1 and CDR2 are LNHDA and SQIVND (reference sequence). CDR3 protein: CASSVLAGGSPDTQYF. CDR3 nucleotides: TGTGCCAGTAGTGTTCTAGCGGGAGGGAGTCCGGATACGCAGTATTTT.

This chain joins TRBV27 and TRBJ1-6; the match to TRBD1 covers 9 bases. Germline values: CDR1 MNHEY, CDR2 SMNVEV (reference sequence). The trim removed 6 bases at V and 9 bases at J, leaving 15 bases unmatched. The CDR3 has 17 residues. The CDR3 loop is CASRPGQGVGNSSPLHF. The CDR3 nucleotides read TGTGCCAGCAGACCGGGACAGGGTGTTGGGAACTCTTCACCCCTCCACTTT.

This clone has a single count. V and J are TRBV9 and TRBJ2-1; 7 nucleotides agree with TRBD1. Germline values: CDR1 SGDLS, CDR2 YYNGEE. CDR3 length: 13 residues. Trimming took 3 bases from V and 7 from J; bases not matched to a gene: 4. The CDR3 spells CASSAPQGNEQFF. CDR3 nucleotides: TGTGCCAGCAGCGCCCCACAGGGGAATGAGCAGTTCTTC.

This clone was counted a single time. The CDR3 sequence is CASSQEWGAYNQPQHF. The CDR3 coding sequence is TGCGCCAGCAGCCAAGAATGGGGGGCATACAATCAGCCCCAGCATTTT. The gene calls are TRBV4-3 and TRBJ1-5; tentatively, D is TRBD1 (6 bases). The CDR3 consists of 16 residues. The germline CDR1 and CDR2 sequences are LGHNA and YSLEER. V was trimmed by 0 bases and J by 3 bases, leaving 12 bases between them.

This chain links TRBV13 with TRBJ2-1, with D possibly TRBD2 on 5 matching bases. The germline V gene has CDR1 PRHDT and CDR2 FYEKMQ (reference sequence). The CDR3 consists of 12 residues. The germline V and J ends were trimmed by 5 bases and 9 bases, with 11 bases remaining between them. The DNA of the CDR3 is TGTGCCAGCAGCCGTGAAGGGAGTGAGCAGTTCTTC. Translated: CASSREGSEQFF.

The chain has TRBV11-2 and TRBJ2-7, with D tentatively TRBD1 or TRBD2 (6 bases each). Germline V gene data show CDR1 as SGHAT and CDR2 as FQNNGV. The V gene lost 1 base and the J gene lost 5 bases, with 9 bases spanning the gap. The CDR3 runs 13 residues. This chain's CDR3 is CASSLAGAHEQYF. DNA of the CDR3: TGTGCCAGCAGCTTAGCGGGGGCTCACGAGCAGTACTTC.